This section outlines one T cell receptor (beta chain) sequence together with its context. Reverse transcription of about 0.5 to 1 ug RNA was carried out with random hexamers. One entry per CDR3 protein results from TCRdb running MiXCR on the immunoSEQ multiplex PCR reads. Of 100,000 to 150,000 distinct CDR3 sequences in the sample, around 94% are singletons; the top ten hold over 0.07%. The data originate from a study of CD8 T cells in Susac syndrome. Trimming removed 1 base from V and 6 bases from J; junction bases left unmatched: 11. Germline values: CDR1 LGHDT, CDR2 YNNKEL (reference sequence). This CDR3 is built from 16 residues.

V is TRBV3-1 and J is TRBJ2-5; 7 bases match TRBD2. This clonotype was obtained from a human donor in good health. What was sequenced was CD4+ T cells from PBMCs. The CDR3 DNA sequence: TGTGCCAGCAGCCAAGGCTCACAGGTGGGGGGGAAGACCCAGTACTTC. Its translation: CASSQGSQVGGKTQYF.